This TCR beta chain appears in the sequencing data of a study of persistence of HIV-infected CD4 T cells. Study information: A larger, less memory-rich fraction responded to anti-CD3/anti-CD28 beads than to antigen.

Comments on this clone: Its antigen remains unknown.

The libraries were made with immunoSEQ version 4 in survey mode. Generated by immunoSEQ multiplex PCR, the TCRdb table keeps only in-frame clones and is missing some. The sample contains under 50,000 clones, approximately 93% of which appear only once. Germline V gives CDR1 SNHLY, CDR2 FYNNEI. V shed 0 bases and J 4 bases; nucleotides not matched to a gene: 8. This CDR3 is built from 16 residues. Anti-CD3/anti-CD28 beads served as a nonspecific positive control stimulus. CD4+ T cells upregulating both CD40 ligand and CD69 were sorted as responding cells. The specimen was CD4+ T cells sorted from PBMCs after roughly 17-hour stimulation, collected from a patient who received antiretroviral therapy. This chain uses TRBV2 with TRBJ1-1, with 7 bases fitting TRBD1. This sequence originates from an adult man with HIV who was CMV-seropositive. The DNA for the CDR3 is TGTGCCAGCAGTGAAGCAGGAGGGGGCCGGGGCACTGAAGCTTTCTTT. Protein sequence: CASSEAGGGRGTEAFF.